A single T cell receptor (beta chain) is shown here with its context. Its antigen is as yet unknown. One end of the junction does not line up with germline, which may come from a read error. FACS sorting followed an approximately 6-day coculture of CFSE-labeled recipient PBMCs with irradiated graft donor PBMCs. The table came from immunoSEQ multiplex PCR; TCRdb's copy has only in-frame clones and leaves some out. The top ten hold about 6% of the sample, which has 7,000 to 9,000 clones, approximately 35% seen once. CDR3 length equals 16 residues. CDR1 is SGHTA, CDR2 FQGNSA, per germline. The sample comes from a study of Tregs in tolerant kidney transplant recipients. Study results and limitations: Nucleotide sequences could not be compared across some patients' samples due to primer changes.

Here the sequenced sample was CD8+ T cells from blood cultured with allogeneic cells, taken before the transplant. This sequence was found in a human patient who received a combined kidney and bone marrow transplant. This chain connects TRBV7-2 to TRBJ2-1; no reliable D call. Here the CDR3 DNA reads TGTGCCAGCAGGTTAGGATCTATTAGCTCCTACAATGAGCAGTTCTTC. Its protein is CASRLGSISSYNEQFF.